Sequencing of this T cell receptor (beta chain) was carried out in a study of HIV-infected patients and healthy controls. This clonotype was recorded at least ten times. Its antigen is unidentified. Overall study results and limits: HIV+ repertoires were severely depleted of MAIT alpha-chain CDR3s, unlike healthy controls.

No cell fractionation was done, so the repertoire covers all unsorted peripheral blood T cells. Peripheral blood, more than 2 ml, was drawn for RNA extraction. Enrolled donors were untreated HIV-infected adults about to begin antiretroviral therapy. People with immunomodulatory therapy, recent vaccination or treatment interruptions were not enrolled. Approximately 510 ng RNA was reverse transcribed with alpha and beta constant-region primers. Each of the alpha and beta chains got its own library through chain-specific third strand synthesis with indices. TCRdb reprocessed the 5' RACE reads with MiXCR, giving one entry per CDR3 protein. The top ten clones hold 24% of a sample with 5,500 to 7,500 distinct CDR3 sequences, under 30% of them seen once. The CDR3 is 12 residues long. V lost 4 bases, J lost 6 bases, and 9 bases lay in between. Germline CDR1 is MDHEN and CDR2 is SYDVKM.

The source of this sequence is an adult with HIV infection. Sample: blood, taken before antiretroviral therapy. The chain links TRBV28 to TRBJ1-1, with D hard to call. For the CDR3, the DNA is TGTGCCAGCAGTTGGCAAAAGGCTGAAGCTTTCTTT. Translation: CASSWQKAEAFF.